Each of the 30 T cell receptor beta chains below was sequenced from the same sample in a study of CD8 T cells in ankylosing spondylitis. TCRdb re-derived calls from the 5' RACE reads in MiXCR, one entry per CDR3 protein. The repertoire holds around 330,000 distinct CDR3 sequences, with roughly 12% as singletons. The sample consisted of blood, either unsorted or a sorted T cell fraction (not recorded which). Every receptor here comes from a female donor with ankylosing spondylitis or in good health (not recorded which).

This clonotype was seen many times. V usage is TRBV12-3 or TRBV12-4 and J usage is TRBJ2-1; TRBD2 agrees at 8 bases. With 5 bases clipped from V and 1 base from J, the junction kept 10 bases outside the gene matches. The CDR3 sequence is 17 residues long. The CDR3 loop reads CASSPRAGARSYNEQFF. CDR3 DNA: TGTGCCAGCAGTCCTCGAGCGGGAGCCAGATCCTACAATGAGCAGTTCTTC.

This clonotype was observed a few times. The J gene is TRBJ2-1, the V gene TRBV7-6; D is undetermined. Germline lookup yields CDR1 SGHVS and CDR2 FNYEAQ. This CDR3 has 14 amino acids. The V gene lost 2 bases and the J gene lost 9 bases, with 14 bases spanning the gap. CDR3 amino acids: CASSLNPLKGEQFF. The CDR3 nucleotides are TGTGCCAGCAGCTTAAACCCGCTCAAGGGTGAGCAGTTCTTC.

This clonotype was found many times. The CDR3 region is CASSQASDRRNTEAFF. Written as DNA, the CDR3 is TGTGCCAGCAGCCAAGCCTCGGACAGGAGAAACACTGAAGCTTTCTTT. The chain couples TRBV7-2 to TRBJ1-1, with 7 nucleotides matching TRBD1. The junction had 11 bases not matched to a gene; V was cut back by 5 bases and J by 2 bases. Germline loops: CDR1 SGHTA, CDR2 FQGNSA. CDR3 length: 16 residues.

This clonotype has a count of ten or more. The chain links TRBV7-9 to TRBJ1-3; 8 nucleotides match TRBD1. Per germline, CDR1 SEHNR and CDR2 FQNEAQ (reference sequence). CDR3 length equals 15 residues. With 5 bases clipped from V and 0 bases from J, the junction kept 3 bases outside the gene matches. The CDR3 nucleotides are TGTGCCAGCAGCATCGGACAGGGCTCTGGAAACACCATATATTTT. Its protein product is CASSIGQGSGNTIYF.

In this sample, this clonotype turned up a few times. The chain uses TRBV7-2 and TRBJ2-5, with TRBD2 identical over 7 bases. This CDR3 contains 14 residues. J gave up 2 bases and V 5 bases, and 5 bases lay outside the gene matches. CDR1 is SGHTA, CDR2 FQGNSA, per germline. The CDR3, as DNA: TGTGCCAGCAGCAGCGGGGTACAGCAAGAGACCCAGTACTTC. Protein: CASSSGVQQETQYF.

This clonotype was seen repeatedly, ten times or more. The chain is built from TRBV5-1 and TRBJ2-7, with D tentatively TRBD1 (5 bases). There are 15 residues in the CDR3. Germline V gene data show CDR1 as SGHRS and CDR2 as YFSETQ. The V end lost 2 bases, the J end lost 4 bases, and 16 bases lay between the germline ends. The CDR3 sequence is CASSLGPTALYEQYF. In DNA, the CDR3 is TGCGCCAGCAGCTTAGGTCCGACAGCCCTATACGAGCAGTACTTC. Combining the CDR3 with reference TRBV5-1 and TRBJ2-7 gives the whole variable domain KAGVTQTPRYLIKTRGQQVTLSCSPISGHRSVSWYQQTPGQGLQFLFEYFSETQRNKGNFPGRFSGRQFSNSRSEMNVSTLELGDSALYLCASSLGPTALYEQYFGPGTRLTVT.

This clonotype was seen ten or more times. CDR3 protein: CASSAIAGGITDTQYF. For the CDR3, the DNA is TGTGCCAGCAGCGCCATAGCGGGAGGAATCACAGATACGCAGTATTTT. This chain joins TRBV6-1 and TRBJ2-3; TRBD2 aligns across 10 bases. The CDR3 runs 16 residues. V shed 6 bases, J shed 2 bases, and the junction held 8 bases outside the gene matches. The germline V gene has CDR1 MNHNS and CDR2 SASEGT.

This clonotype was counted ten times or more. The gene calls are TRBV20-1 and TRBJ2-5; 9 nucleotides agree with TRBD2. Germline V lookup: CDR1 DFQATT, CDR2 SNEGSKA (reference sequence). The junction had 5 bases not matched to a gene; V was cut back by 1 base and J by 5 bases. CDR3 length: 14 amino acids. This CDR3 is CSARGLAGQETQYF. In DNA form, the CDR3 reads TGCAGTGCTAGAGGGCTAGCGGGACAGGAGACCCAGTACTTC.

This clonotype was observed many times. The chain couples TRBV4-1 to TRBJ2-3, with D possibly being TRBD1 or TRBD2 (5 bases each). Germline V CDR1 and CDR2: MGHRA, YSYEKL. This CDR3 spans 16 amino acids. The V end lost 1 base, the J end lost 6 bases, and 17 bases lay between the germline ends. The chain's CDR3 is CASSQGPSRARDTQYF. CDR3 bases: TGCGCCAGCAGCCAAGGCCCTAGCAGGGCCCGGGATACGCAGTATTTT.

This clonotype was seen many times. The V call is TRBV7-6, the J call TRBJ2-2; weak D call: TRBD1 (6 bases). Germline loops: CDR1 SGHVS, CDR2 FNYEAQ. The CDR3 runs to 19 residues. The ends were cut back, 0 bases at V and 1 base at J, with 18 bases in the middle. The CDR3 loop is CASSLAYSFGTKNTGELFF. The CDR3 nucleotides are TGTGCCAGCAGCTTAGCTTATTCTTTCGGGACAAAGAACACCGGGGAGCTGTTTTTT.

There are many counts of this clonotype. The V and J genes are TRBV20-1 and TRBJ1-1; D unclear. This CDR3 spans 15 amino acids. Trimming removed 5 bases from V and 5 bases from J, with 21 bases in between. Germline CDR1 is DFQATT and CDR2 is SNEGSKA (reference sequence). In nucleotides, the CDR3 is TGCAGTGCTGTCCTATCAGTCCGTCTGGGGACTGAAGCTTTCTTT. It codes for CSAVLSVRLGTEAFF.

Ten or more counts support this clonotype. The chain links TRBV15 to TRBJ2-1; TRBD1 might be the D (6 bases). From germline, CDR1 is LNHNV and CDR2 YYDKDF (reference sequence). The CDR3 length is 17 residues. V lost 0 bases to trimming and J lost 0 bases, with 12 bases between them. The CDR3 spells CATSREIRGSSYNEQFF. CDR3 DNA: TGTGCCACCAGCAGAGAGATCAGGGGATCCTCCTACAATGAGCAGTTCTTC.

As to this clonotype: A read error may be the cause here, since a much bigger clone is one base away. J is TRBJ1-3 and V is TRBV7-3; D is uncertain. V was clipped by 3 bases and J by 7 bases, with 10 bases between them. From germline, CDR1 is SGHTA and CDR2 FQGTGA. The CDR3 consists of 13 residues. The CDR3 region has the DNA TGTGCCAGCAGCTTGATGCGCGGGAACACCATATATTTT. Translation: CASSLMRGNTIYF.

This clonotype was seen ten or more times. V and J are TRBV7-2 and TRBJ2-3, with D maybe TRBD2 (5 bases). V was clipped by 0 bases and J by 5 bases, with 6 bases between them. This CDR3 comprises 13 residues. Germline assignment: CDR1 SGHTA and CDR2 FQGNSA. The CDR3 bases are TGTGCCAGCAGCTTAGCGGGAGTAGATACGCAGTATTTT. Translating it yields CASSLAGVDTQYF.

The chain joins TRBV7-9 to TRBJ2-1; D is uncertain. CDR3 length equals 12 residues. Germline V gives CDR1 SEHNR, CDR2 FQNEAQ (reference sequence). V lost 7 bases and J 3 bases, leaving 7 bases between the germline ends. CDR3 sequence (DNA): TGTGCCAGCACCCCAAACTACAATGAGCAGTTCTTC. It translates to CASTPNYNEQFF.

The gene calls are TRBV20-1 and TRBJ2-5; maybe TRBD1 (5 bases). Trimming shortened V by 1 base and J by 4 bases, and 10 bases separated the two germline ends. The CDR3 runs to 13 residues. Germline values: CDR1 DFQATT, CDR2 SNEGSKA (reference sequence). DNA of the CDR3: TGCAGTGCTAGAGTGACAGTAGGAGAGACCCAGTACTTC. It codes for CSARVTVGETQYF.

Comment on this clonotype: A much larger clone lies a single base off, so this may be a read error. Lacking the conserved final phenylalanine or tryptophan, this CDR3 likely reflects a read error. The genes are TRBV9 and TRBJ2-1, with D uncertain. Germline CDR1 is SGDLS and CDR2 is YYNGEE. V was trimmed by 0 bases and J by 8 bases, leaving 9 bases between them. CDR3 size: 13 residues. CDR3 sequence reads: CASSVAAAYEQFL. The CDR3 nucleotides are TGTGCCAGCAGCGTAGCAGCAGCATATGAGCAGTTCTTG.

This clonotype has ten or more counts. CDR3 amino acids: CATGAGGRNQPQHF. The CDR3 nucleotides are TGTGCCACGGGCGCAGGGGGCCGAAATCAGCCCCAGCATTTT. The chain combines TRBV15 with TRBJ1-5, with 8 bases fitting TRBD1. Germline trimming cut 9 bases from V and 4 bases from J; bases unmatched to any gene: 8. This CDR3 region has 14 residues. The germline gives CDR1 LNHNV, CDR2 YYDKDF (reference sequence).

This clonotype was recorded a few times. V and J are TRBV5-6 and TRBJ2-3; weak D call: TRBD1 (7 bases). The CDR3 runs to 16 residues. Germline CDR1 reads SGHDT; CDR2 reads YYEEEE. V was clipped by 0 bases and J by 2 bases, with 13 bases between them. CDR3: CASSLGPRGDTDTQYF. DNA for the CDR3: TGTGCCAGCAGCTTGGGGCCCAGGGGGGACACAGATACGCAGTATTTT.

This clonotype appeared many times. The genes are TRBV20-1 and TRBJ2-1; possibly TRBD2 for D (5 bases). CDR3 length: 12 residues. CDR1 is DFQATT, CDR2 SNEGSKA, per germline (reference sequence). V was cut by 6 bases and J by 6 bases, with 12 bases left in between. The DNA for the CDR3 is TGCAGTGCCCCCGGGAACCTCAATGAGCAGTTCTTC. This encodes CSAPGNLNEQFF.

This clonotype was detected ten times or more. The gene calls are TRBV5-1 and TRBJ2-3, with D perhaps being TRBD1 or TRBD2 (5 bases each). The CDR3 consists of 14 residues. V dropped 3 bases and J dropped 0 bases, with 8 bases sitting between them. The germline gives CDR1 SGHRS, CDR2 YFSETQ. CDR3 sequence (DNA): TGCGCCAGCAGCTCCCGGGACAGCACAGATACGCAGTATTTT. Residues: CASSSRDSTDTQYF.

In this sample, this clonotype turned up many times. The CDR3 nucleotides are TGCAGTGCTAGAGATATTGGTTTTTCCACCGGGGAGCTGTTTTTT. Its translation: CSARDIGFSTGELFF. The gene calls are TRBV20-1 and TRBJ2-2, with no clear D. Between the trimmed V and J ends, which lost 0 bases and 4 bases, there was a span of 12 bases. This CDR3 has 15 residues. In germline, CDR1 is DFQATT, CDR2 SNEGSKA (reference sequence).

This clonotype was found many times. The rearrangement uses TRBV20-1 and TRBJ2-5; a weak D match, TRBD2 (6 bases). Germline CDR1 and CDR2: DFQATT and SNEGSKA (reference sequence). V was clipped by 2 bases and J by 5 bases, with 15 bases between them. This CDR3 is 14 amino acids long. CDR3 bases: TGCAGTGCTAGATACCAGGAGGGGTGGGAGACCCAGTACTTC. This translates into CSARYQEGWETQYF.

This clonotype was seen ten or more times. CDR3 DNA sequence: TGCAGTGCCCGGTTTTACCAAGAGACCCAGTACTTC. Encoded protein: CSARFYQETQYF. V gene TRBV20-1 combines with J gene TRBJ2-5, with unresolved D. The CDR3 is 12 amino acids. Looked up from germline, CDR1 is DFQATT and CDR2 is SNEGSKA (reference sequence). Trimming cost V 6 bases and J 0 bases, with 8 bases left between them.

A word on this clonotype: This may come from a read error, since a much larger clone is one base off. The genes are TRBV4-3 and TRBJ2-1; 14 nucleotides agree with TRBD2. The CDR3 length is 15 residues. Trimming cost V 3 bases and J 8 bases; bases outside gene matches: 3. Germline V CDR1 and CDR2: LGHNA, YSLEER. The chain's CDR3 is CASSQGLAGVYEQFF. The CDR3 nucleotides are TGCGCCAGCAGCCAGGGACTAGCGGGAGTCTATGAGCAGTTCTTC.

There are many counts of this clonotype. This chain connects TRBV5-1 to TRBJ2-4; 8 bases line up with TRBD2. This CDR3 has 16 amino acids. Germline lookup yields CDR1 SGHRS and CDR2 YFSETQ. The ends lost 4 bases at V and 0 bases at J; junction bases unmatched: 6. For the CDR3, the DNA is TGCGCCAGCAGCCTTTACGGGGGGGTAGCCAAAAACATTCAGTACTTC. This codes for CASSLYGGVAKNIQYF.

This clonotype was recorded at least ten times. The V and J genes are TRBV5-5 and TRBJ2-2, with TRBD2 matching over 7 bases. The CDR3 runs to 16 residues. CDR1 is SGHKS, CDR2 YYEKEE, per germline (reference sequence). The V and J ends lost 6 bases and 0 bases, in that order; junction bases with no gene match: 8. The CDR3 loop reads CASIRVAGANTGELFF. The CDR3 bases are TGTGCCAGCATAAGGGTTGCGGGGGCGAACACCGGGGAGCTGTTTTTT.

This clonotype was recorded at least ten times. The genes are TRBV5-1 and TRBJ2-7; TRBD1 aligns across 8 bases. The CDR3 is made up of 17 amino acids. Germline CDR1 is SGHRS and CDR2 is YFSETQ. The J segment lost 1 base and the V segment lost 2 bases, leaving 11 bases of the junction unmatched. CDR3 region: CASSFKTRTGSSYEQYF. The CDR3 DNA reads as TGCGCCAGCAGCTTTAAAACCAGGACAGGGTCGTCCTACGAGCAGTACTTC.

This clonotype was counted many times. V and J are TRBV5-1 and TRBJ2-4, with 7 bases identical to TRBD1. Trimming cost V 2 bases and J 2 bases; bases outside gene matches: 10. This CDR3 spans 17 amino acids. Per germline, CDR1 SGHRS and CDR2 YFSETQ. The CDR3 DNA reads as TGCGCCAGCAGCTTACTTCAGGGACAGCTTTCCAAAAACATTCAGTACTTC. Protein sequence: CASSLLQGQLSKNIQYF.

This clonotype showed up many times. CDR3 nucleotide sequence: TGTGCCAGCAGCTTAGCGAAGGGGCCCCAGCATTTT. It translates to CASSLAKGPQHF. The rearrangement uses TRBV7-2 and TRBJ1-5; the D is unclear. V lost 0 bases, J lost 9 bases, and 6 bases lay in between. The CDR3 covers 12 residues. Germline V gene lookup returns CDR1 SGHTA and CDR2 FQGNSA.